This T cell receptor beta chain was profiled in a study of human T cells and chemical hapten exposure. Researchers extracted total RNA from unfractionated whole blood. TCRdb reprocessed the 5' RACE reads via MiXCR and lists one record per CDR3 protein. This sample has about 110,000 distinct CDR3 sequences, with 15% to 20% found just once. The clonotype originates from a human donor in good health.

The CDR3 nucleotides read TGTGCCAGCGGGGGACAGGGGAGGAAGCAGTACTTC. Translating it yields CASGGQGRKQYF. V is TRBV27 and J is TRBJ2-7, with TRBD1 matching 10 bases. Looked up from germline, CDR1 is MNHEY and CDR2 is SMNVEV (reference sequence). CDR3 length: 12 residues. J lost 8 bases, V lost 8 bases, and 6 bases had no gene match.